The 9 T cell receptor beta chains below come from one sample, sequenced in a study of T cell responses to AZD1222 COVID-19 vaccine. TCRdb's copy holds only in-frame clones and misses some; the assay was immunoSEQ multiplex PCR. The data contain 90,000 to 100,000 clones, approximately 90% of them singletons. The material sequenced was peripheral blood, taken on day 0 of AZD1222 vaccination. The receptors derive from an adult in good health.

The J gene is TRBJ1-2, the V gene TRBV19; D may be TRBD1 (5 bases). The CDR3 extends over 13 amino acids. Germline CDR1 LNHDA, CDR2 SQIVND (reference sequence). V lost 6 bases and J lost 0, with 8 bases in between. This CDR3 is CASRTGANYGYTF. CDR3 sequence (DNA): TGTGCCAGTAGGACGGGGGCTAACTATGGCTACACCTTC.

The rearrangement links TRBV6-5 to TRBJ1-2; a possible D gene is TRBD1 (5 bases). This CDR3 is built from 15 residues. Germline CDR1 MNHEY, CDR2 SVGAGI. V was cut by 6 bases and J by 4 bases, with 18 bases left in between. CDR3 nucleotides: TGTGCCAGCAGCAATCTCCGGGCTGGGGGCTATGGCTACACCTTC. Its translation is CASSNLRAGGYGYTF.

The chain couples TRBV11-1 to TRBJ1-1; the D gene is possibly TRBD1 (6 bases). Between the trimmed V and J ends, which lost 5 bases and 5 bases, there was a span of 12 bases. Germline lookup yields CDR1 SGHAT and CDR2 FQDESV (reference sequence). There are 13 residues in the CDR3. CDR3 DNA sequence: TGTGCCAGCAGCGGGACATTATCAACTGAAGCTTTCTTT. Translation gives CASSGTLSTEAFF.

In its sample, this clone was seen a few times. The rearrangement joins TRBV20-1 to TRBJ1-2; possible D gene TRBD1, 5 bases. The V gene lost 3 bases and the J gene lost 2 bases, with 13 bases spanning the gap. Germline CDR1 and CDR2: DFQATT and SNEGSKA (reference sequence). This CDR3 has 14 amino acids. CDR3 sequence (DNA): TGCAGTGCTAGTGATCCCCAGGGCAACTATGGCTACACCTTC. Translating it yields CSASDPQGNYGYTF.

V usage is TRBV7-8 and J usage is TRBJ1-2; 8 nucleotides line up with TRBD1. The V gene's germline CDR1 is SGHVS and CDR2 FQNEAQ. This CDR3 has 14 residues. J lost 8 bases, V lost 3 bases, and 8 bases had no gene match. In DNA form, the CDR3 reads TGTGCCAGCAGCTTCTACGGACAGGGTAGGGGCTACACCTTC. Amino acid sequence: CASSFYGQGRGYTF.

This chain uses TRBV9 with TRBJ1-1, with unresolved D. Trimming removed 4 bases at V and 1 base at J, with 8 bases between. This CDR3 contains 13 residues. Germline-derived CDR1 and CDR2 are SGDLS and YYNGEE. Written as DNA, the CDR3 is TGTGCCAGCAGCTTAAAAGGGAACACTGAAGCTTTCTTT. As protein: CASSLKGNTEAFF.

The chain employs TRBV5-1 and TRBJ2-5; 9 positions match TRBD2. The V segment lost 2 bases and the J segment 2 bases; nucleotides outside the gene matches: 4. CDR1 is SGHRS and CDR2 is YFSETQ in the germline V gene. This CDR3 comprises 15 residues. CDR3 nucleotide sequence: TGCGCCAGCAGCTTATTTCTAGCGGGGCAAGAGACCCAGTACTTC. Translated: CASSLFLAGQETQYF.

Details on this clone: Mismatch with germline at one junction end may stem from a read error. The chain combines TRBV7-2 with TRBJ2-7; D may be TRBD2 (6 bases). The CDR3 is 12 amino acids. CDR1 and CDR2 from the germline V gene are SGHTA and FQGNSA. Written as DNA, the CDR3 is TGTGCCAGCAGCCTAGCGCTGTACGAGCAGTACTTC. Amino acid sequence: CASSLALYEQYF. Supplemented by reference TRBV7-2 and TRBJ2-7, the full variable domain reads GAGVSQSPSNKVTEKGKDVELRCDPISGHTALYWYRQSLGQGLEFLIYFQGNSAPDKSGLPSDRFSAERTGGSVSTLTIQRTQQEDSAVYLCASSLALYEQYFGPGTRLTVT.

In DNA form, the CDR3 reads TGTGCCAGCAGCTTAAACGAGGGGGCGGACACTGAAGCTTTCTTT. Translated: CASSLNEGADTEAFF. The gene calls are TRBV11-1 and TRBJ1-1; 7 bases agree with TRBD1. Germline assignment: CDR1 SGHAT and CDR2 FQDESV (reference sequence). Trimming cost V 2 bases and J 3 bases; bases outside gene matches: 6. The CDR3 is 15 residues long. Using reference TRBV11-1 and TRBJ1-1 for the parts outside the CDR3, the full variable domain is EAEVAQSPRYKITEKSQAVAFWCDPISGHATLYWYRQILGQGPELLVQFQDESVVDDSQLPKDRFSAERLKGVDSTLKIQPAELGDSAMYLCASSLNEGADTEAFFGQGTRLTVV.